This is a list of T cell receptor beta chains from one sample in a study of cytomegalovirus exposure and HLA in healthy donors. Generated by immunoSEQ multiplex PCR, the TCRdb table keeps only in-frame clones and is missing some. The table has some 200,000 clones, approximately 82% seen once; the top ten hold roughly 0.6%. Sequencing was done on a sample of PBMCs. The receptors were sampled from a man aged 18 to 30 in good health and CMV-seronegative. Each CDR3 is given with its conserved first and last residue. The D gene is left open where the match is weak. Clone size appears in some rows only: once, few, many, or a class for an expanded clone.

v_gene: TRBV6-1; j_gene: TRBJ2-7; abundance: once; d_gene: -; CDR3aa: CASSEYISGELNVEQYF; CDR3nt: TGTGCCAGCAGTGAATATATCTCAGGGGAGTTGAATGTCGAGCAGTACTTC
v_gene: TRBV9; j_gene: TRBJ2-3; abundance: few; d_gene: TRBD2; CDR3aa: CASSASGREADTQYF; CDR3nt: TGTGCCAGCAGCGCTAGCGGGAGGGAGGCAGATACGCAGTATTTT
v_gene: TRBV9; j_gene: TRBJ2-7; abundance: -; d_gene: TRBD1; CDR3aa: CASSKHRGDSYEQYF; CDR3nt: TGTGCCAGCAGCAAACACAGGGGGGATTCATACGAGCAGTACTTC
v_gene: TRBV6-1; j_gene: TRBJ2-3; abundance: -; d_gene: TRBD2; CDR3aa: CASSVIRRWGGDTQYF; CDR3nt: TGTGCCAGCAGTGTGATCCGGCGGTGGGGAGGGGATACGCAGTATTTT
v_gene: TRBV2; j_gene: TRBJ2-7; abundance: -; d_gene: TRBD2; CDR3aa: CASSRTSGIYEQYF; CDR3nt: TGTGCCAGCAGCCGGACTAGCGGGATTTACGAGCAGTACTTC
v_gene: TRBV5-1; j_gene: TRBJ2-1; abundance: -; d_gene: -; CDR3aa: CASSLVVTSGEQFF; CDR3nt: TGCGCCAGCAGCTTGGTGGTTACTTCAGGGGAGCAGTTCTTC
v_gene: TRBV15; j_gene: TRBJ1-1; abundance: -; d_gene: -; CDR3aa: CATRAGGNTEAFF; CDR3nt: TGTGCCACCCGGGCGGGAGGAAACACTGAAGCTTTCTTT
v_gene: TRBV6-1; j_gene: TRBJ2-4; abundance: -; d_gene: TRBD1; CDR3aa: CASSVNRGIDKNIQYF; CDR3nt: TGTGCCAGCAGTGTTAACAGGGGAATAGACAAAAACATTCAGTACTTC
v_gene: TRBV15; j_gene: TRBJ1-2; abundance: -; d_gene: -; CDR3aa: CATSRDRYGYTF; CDR3nt: TGTGCCACCAGCAGAGACAGATATGGCTACACCTTC
v_gene: TRBV7-9; j_gene: TRBJ2-7; abundance: -; d_gene: -; CDR3aa: CASSSTGLPPYEQYF; CDR3nt: TGTGCCAGCAGCTCGACGGGACTTCCTCCCTACGAGCAGTACTTC
v_gene: TRBV7-9; j_gene: TRBJ2-5; abundance: -; d_gene: -; CDR3aa: CASSQGQGPETQYF; CDR3nt: TGTGCCAGCAGCCAGGGGCAGGGACCAGAGACCCAGTACTTC
v_gene: TRBV5-1; j_gene: TRBJ1-4; abundance: -; d_gene: -; CDR3aa: CASSLALDRGEKLFF; CDR3nt: TGCGCCAGCAGCTTGGCGCTGGACAGAGGGGAAAAACTGTTTTTT
v_gene: TRBV11-2; j_gene: TRBJ2-1; abundance: -; d_gene: TRBD2; CDR3aa: CASSSTGGETYNEQFF; CDR3nt: TGTGCCAGCAGCTCCACGGGGGGGGAAACCTACAATGAGCAGTTCTTC
v_gene: TRBV6-1; j_gene: TRBJ2-1; abundance: -; d_gene: TRBD1; CDR3aa: CASRGTAYNEQFF; CDR3nt: TGTGCCAGCAGAGGGACAGCCTACAATGAGCAGTTCTTC
v_gene: TRBV25-1; j_gene: TRBJ2-7; abundance: few; d_gene: -; CDR3aa: CASSRDTQSYEQYF; CDR3nt: TGTGCCAGCAGCCGGGACACCCAATCCTACGAGCAGTACTTC
v_gene: TRBV19; j_gene: TRBJ2-2; abundance: -; d_gene: TRBD2; CDR3aa: CASSTLAGGRTGELFF; CDR3nt: TGTGCCAGTAGTACCCTAGCGGGAGGGCGGACCGGGGAGCTGTTTTTT